Detailed here is one T cell receptor (beta chain). The antigen it binds to is not known. Base-call qualities are not available, and no considerably larger clone is one nucleotide away. This sample is drawn from a study of blood T cell repertoires in COVID-19 (dated by TCRdb to about 2020). Study-level background: Samples covering the acute and convalescent phases of COVID-19 were provided by collaborators in the United States, Italy and Spain. The material from the prospective study consisted of cDNA or gDNA derived from T cells, B-cell-depleted T cells, or PBMCs. Deeply sampled blood TCRbeta repertoires from subjects exposed to, actively infected with, or recovered from COVID-19 were included in the dataset. The repertoires were released in a freely available public database intended as a resource for research on the immune response to SARS-CoV-2. Samples were obtained from the ongoing ImmuneRACE study (first 160 participants) and from some 1,200 subjects provided by 6 global collaborators. A de-identified subject ID, COVID-19 status, age in years and sex were almost always included in the sample metadata. Where available, HLA class I and class II types were obtained from metadata supplied by the sample provider rather than from assay-based typing. Broader findings and caveats from the paper: Clinical and demographic metadata were provided uncurated, with the amount varying by source and participant.

In Seattle, one collaborating source enrolled patients while the infection was active and tracked those patients longitudinally over the course of disease. The collaborating institutions used their own protocols to collect whole blood in K2EDTA tubes. For TCRbeta analysis, collaborators shipped samples as frozen whole blood, isolated PBMCs, or DNA extracted from either of those sample types. TCRbeta CDR3 regions were amplified from genomic DNA using the immunoSEQ Assay, a bias-controlled multiplex PCR. The study's own analysis went as follows. The number of nucleated cells in each sample was estimated from the amplification of reference gene primers within the assay. To quantify the absolute abundance of each unique TCRbeta CDR3 rearrangement, sequence reads were collapsed and filtered. For each sample, productive Simpson clonality was calculated as the square root of Simpson's diversity index across productive rearrangements. Entries here come from immuneACCESS through TCRdb and include only in-frame sequences with V and J called. Some clones fail to appear in such tables; in the studies checked, an unresolved V gene covers under half of the shortfall, and the cause of the remainder is unknown. D and trimming were read from the DNA, whereas the V and J calls and clone size are those reported in that table. The sample table shows around 260,000 clones, and more than 85% are seen once. The ten largest clones represent approximately 5.3% of the sample.

This TCR was sampled from a woman in her sixties with COVID-19, enrolled during active disease. Sequencing used peripheral blood.

The encoded CDR3 is CASSLAGTGTYEQYF. DNA sequence: TGTGCCAGCAGCTTGGCCGGGACAGGGACCTACGAGCAGTACTTC. The chain was built from TRBV5-4 and TRBJ2-7, with 9 central nucleotides matching TRBD1. Trimming leaves V shorter by 0 bases and J shorter by 2 bases, with the junction holding 3 bases beyond the gene matches. Its CDR3 holds 15 amino acids, cysteine through phenylalanine. The read is trimmed to its CDR3 DNA, 45 bases read in frame from base 1. CDR1 SGHNT and CDR2 YYREEE were looked up in the germline V gene (reference sequence).